This is a list of T cell receptor beta chains from one sample in a study of post-analysis software for immune sequencing data. TCRdb reprocessed the PCR reads with MiXCR, giving one entry per CDR3 protein. The sample includes hundreds of thousands of distinct CDR3 sequences, about 40% of them seen just once. The sample was blood. The origin of the receptors is a girl between 10 and 17 years old with multiple sclerosis. The CDR3 runs from the conserved cysteine through the conserved F or W. The order of the fields is V gene, clone size, D gene, J gene, CDR3 DNA, CDR3 protein. The D gene is left open where the match is weak. Clone sizes are given selectively: once, few, many, or a class where the clone is expanded.

v_gene: TRBV4-1; abundance: NA; d_gene: TRBD1; j_gene: TRBJ1-2; CDR3nt: TGCGCCAGCAGCCAGCCCGGGACAGTCTATGGCTACACCTTC; CDR3aa: CASSQPGTVYGYTF
v_gene: TRBV20-1; abundance: NA; d_gene: TRBD1; j_gene: TRBJ1-2; CDR3nt: TGCAGTTTTTACAGGGGAATTGGCTACACCTTC; CDR3aa: CSFYRGIGYTF
v_gene: TRBV7-9; abundance: NA; d_gene: NA; j_gene: TRBJ2-7; CDR3nt: TGTGCCAGCAGCCTTGACGGGAACCTATACGAGCAGTACTTC; CDR3aa: CASSLDGNLYEQYF
v_gene: TRBV3-1; abundance: NA; d_gene: NA; j_gene: TRBJ2-7; CDR3nt: TGTGCCAGCAGCCTAGGGAGGCCCTCCTACGAGCAGTACTTC; CDR3aa: CASSLGRPSYEQYF
v_gene: TRBV29-1; abundance: many; d_gene: NA; j_gene: TRBJ2-1; CDR3nt: TGCAGCGTGGCAACTAGACCGGGAGCCAATGAGCAGTTCTTC; CDR3aa: CSVATRPGANEQFF
v_gene: TRBV12-3/TRBV12-4; abundance: many; d_gene: TRBD2; j_gene: TRBJ2-7; CDR3nt: TGTGCCAGCAGCGTAATGAGCGGGAGCGACGAGCAGTACTTC; CDR3aa: CASSVMSGSDEQYF
v_gene: TRBV12-3/TRBV12-4; abundance: few; d_gene: NA; j_gene: TRBJ2-3; CDR3nt: TGTGCCAGCAGTCCCTCGAACGTAGACTCTGGTACGCAGTATTTT; CDR3aa: CASSPSNVDSGTQYF
v_gene: TRBV9; abundance: NA; d_gene: TRBD2; j_gene: TRBJ2-1; CDR3nt: TGTGCCAGCAGCGTGAGCGGGAGGGACTACAATGAGCAGTTCTTC; CDR3aa: CASSVSGRDYNEQFF
v_gene: TRBV12-3/TRBV12-4; abundance: few; d_gene: NA; j_gene: TRBJ2-1; CDR3nt: TGTGCCAGCAGTTTTAGGGGCCTCCTCAATGAGCAGTTCTTC; CDR3aa: CASSFRGLLNEQFF
v_gene: TRBV5-5; abundance: NA; d_gene: TRBD1; j_gene: TRBJ1-2; CDR3nt: TGTGCCAGCAGCTTGGCCTGGGCAGGGGGCGCCGCTAACTATGGCTACACCTTC; CDR3aa: CASSLAWAGGAANYGYTF
v_gene: TRBV7-2; abundance: NA; d_gene: NA; j_gene: TRBJ2-1; CDR3nt: TGTGCCAGCAGTAAGAGGGCCTACAATGAGCAGTTCTTC; CDR3aa: CASSKRAYNEQFF
v_gene: TRBV6-6; abundance: NA; d_gene: TRBD2; j_gene: TRBJ2-1; CDR3nt: TGTGCCAGCAGTTCCTCTAATCTAGCGGGGGGGAGCAATGAGCAGTTCTTC; CDR3aa: CASSSSNLAGGSNEQFF
v_gene: TRBV20-1; abundance: few; d_gene: TRBD2; j_gene: TRBJ2-1; CDR3nt: TGCAGTGCTAGATCCTATCTAGCGGGGGGCCTATCCTACAATGAGCAGTTCTTC; CDR3aa: CSARSYLAGGLSYNEQFF
v_gene: TRBV24-1; abundance: few; d_gene: NA; j_gene: TRBJ2-3; CDR3nt: TGTGCCACCAGTGATAGATGGGCGCCCCTGGATACGCAGTATTTT; CDR3aa: CATSDRWAPLDTQYF
v_gene: TRBV20-1; abundance: NA; d_gene: NA; j_gene: TRBJ2-7; CDR3nt: TGCAGTGCTCCCGCTCACAGGGAAATCCTCTTCGGAGAGCAGTACTTC; CDR3aa: CSAPAHREILFGEQYF
v_gene: TRBV10-3; abundance: NA; d_gene: TRBD1; j_gene: TRBJ1-2; CDR3nt: TGTGCCATCAGTGCGGGACAGGGGCCCGGGGGCTACACCTTC; CDR3aa: CAISAGQGPGGYTF
v_gene: TRBV5-1; abundance: few; d_gene: NA; j_gene: TRBJ2-7; CDR3nt: TGCGCCAGCAGCTTGACGTACGGCGGGATGACCTACGAGCAGTACTTC; CDR3aa: CASSLTYGGMTYEQYF
v_gene: TRBV10-3; abundance: NA; d_gene: TRBD1; j_gene: TRBJ2-2; CDR3nt: TGTGCCATCAATTCCGGGACAGGGCCCGGGGAGCTGTTTTTT; CDR3aa: CAINSGTGPGELFF
v_gene: TRBV7-9; abundance: few; d_gene: TRBD1; j_gene: TRBJ1-2; CDR3nt: TGTGCCAGCAGCTTAACCCGGGACAGGGGCTATGGCTACACCTTC; CDR3aa: CASSLTRDRGYGYTF
v_gene: TRBV28; abundance: few; d_gene: TRBD1; j_gene: TRBJ2-7; CDR3nt: TGTGCCGGGGGGACAGGATACTACGAGCAGTACTTC; CDR3aa: CAGGTGYYEQYF
v_gene: TRBV4-1; abundance: NA; d_gene: NA; j_gene: TRBJ1-1; CDR3nt: TGCGCCAGCAGCGCAGCCGCGAGGAACACTGAAGCTTTCTTT; CDR3aa: CASSAAARNTEAFF
v_gene: TRBV6-5; abundance: few; d_gene: NA; j_gene: TRBJ1-6; CDR3nt: TGTGCCAGCAGGAAAAGACAGGCCAATTCACCCCTCCACTTT; CDR3aa: CASRKRQANSPLHF
v_gene: TRBV12-3/TRBV12-4; abundance: NA; d_gene: NA; j_gene: TRBJ1-1; CDR3nt: TGTGCCAGCAGGGAAACAGACCGAAACACTGAAGCTTTCTTT; CDR3aa: CASRETDRNTEAFF
v_gene: TRBV2; abundance: NA; d_gene: NA; j_gene: TRBJ1-1; CDR3nt: TGTGCCAGCAGTGAAGCGTGGGGGGAACAGGATGAAGCTTTCTTT; CDR3aa: CASSEAWGEQDEAFF
v_gene: TRBV7-9; abundance: NA; d_gene: NA; j_gene: TRBJ1-2; CDR3nt: TGTGCCAGCAGCCCAAAGTCGGCACAATTGAGCTATGGCTACACCTTC; CDR3aa: CASSPKSAQLSYGYTF
v_gene: TRBV7-2; abundance: NA; d_gene: NA; j_gene: TRBJ1-4; CDR3nt: TGTGCCAGCAGCTTAGTTCCAGGGGTTAATGAAAAACTGTTTTTT; CDR3aa: CASSLVPGVNEKLFF
v_gene: TRBV20-1; abundance: NA; d_gene: NA; j_gene: TRBJ2-4; CDR3nt: TGCAGTGCTAGAGACCGGGAAGGGCAGTACTTC; CDR3aa: CSARDREGQYF
v_gene: TRBV28; abundance: NA; d_gene: NA; j_gene: TRBJ2-4; CDR3nt: TGTGCCAGCAGTGGCCGCACAGCGAAAGCTACCAAAAACATTCAGTACTTC; CDR3aa: CASSGRTAKATKNIQYF
v_gene: TRBV5-1; abundance: NA; d_gene: NA; j_gene: TRBJ2-1; CDR3nt: TGCGCCAGCAGCGAGATGTCAGGGGATAGCTCCTACAATGAGCAGTTCTTC; CDR3aa: CASSEMSGDSSYNEQFF
v_gene: TRBV12-3/TRBV12-4; abundance: few; d_gene: TRBD1; j_gene: TRBJ2-2; CDR3nt: TGTGCCAGCAGTTTCCGGACAGGGGGGGCCGGGGAGCTGTTTTTT; CDR3aa: CASSFRTGGAGELFF
v_gene: TRBV7-8; abundance: NA; d_gene: NA; j_gene: TRBJ1-5; CDR3nt: TGTGCCAGCAGCTGGCGGGGGGATCAGCCCCAGCATTTT; CDR3aa: CASSWRGDQPQHF
v_gene: TRBV5-1; abundance: NA; d_gene: NA; j_gene: TRBJ2-1; CDR3nt: TGCGCCAGCAGGAGGAGCTCAGGACATGAGCAGTTCTTC; CDR3aa: CASRRSSGHEQFF
v_gene: TRBV2; abundance: NA; d_gene: NA; j_gene: TRBJ2-7; CDR3nt: TGTGTTTTTCAGCCCGGGGGAGGCGATCAGTACTTC; CDR3aa: CVFQPGGGDQYF
v_gene: TRBV4-3; abundance: NA; d_gene: TRBD1; j_gene: TRBJ1-1; CDR3nt: TGCGCCAGCAGCCAGGAGCCCGGGACAGGTGAAGCTTTCTTT; CDR3aa: CASSQEPGTGEAFF
v_gene: TRBV6-5; abundance: NA; d_gene: TRBD2; j_gene: TRBJ2-1; CDR3nt: TGTGCCAGCAGGGGACTAGCGGGAGGCCTCAATGAGCAGTTCTTC; CDR3aa: CASRGLAGGLNEQFF
v_gene: TRBV7-7; abundance: NA; d_gene: NA; j_gene: TRBJ2-2; CDR3nt: TGTGCTAGCAGCTTAGACGCCTCGGGCGCGGGGGAGCTGTTTTTT; CDR3aa: CASSLDASGAGELFF
v_gene: TRBV5-1; abundance: few; d_gene: NA; j_gene: TRBJ2-3; CDR3nt: TGCGCCAGCAGCTTGGAACCCGGACAGAGGACCCCTACAGATACGCAGTATTTT; CDR3aa: CASSLEPGQRTPTDTQYF
v_gene: TRBV5-1; abundance: NA; d_gene: NA; j_gene: TRBJ1-6; CDR3nt: TGCGCCAGCAGCTTGGCCGGAGCAGCAAATAATTCACCCCTCCACTTT; CDR3aa: CASSLAGAANNSPLHF
v_gene: TRBV6-1; abundance: NA; d_gene: NA; j_gene: TRBJ2-3; CDR3nt: TGTGCCAGCTCTCTTTGGCCAGACACAGATACGCAGTATTTT; CDR3aa: CASSLWPDTDTQYF
v_gene: TRBV29-1; abundance: NA; d_gene: NA; j_gene: TRBJ2-7; CDR3nt: TGTAGCGTTGTTGCGAGCTCCTACGAGCAGTACTTC; CDR3aa: CSVVASSYEQYF
v_gene: TRBV7-3; abundance: NA; d_gene: TRBD1; j_gene: TRBJ1-2; CDR3nt: TGTGCCAGCAGTCCTTTTGATCGAACAGGGGGCATCTATGGCTACACCTTC; CDR3aa: CASSPFDRTGGIYGYTF
v_gene: TRBV29-1; abundance: few; d_gene: NA; j_gene: TRBJ2-7; CDR3nt: TGCAGCGCCAGTAGGAACATGAAAGAGCAGTACTTC; CDR3aa: CSASRNMKEQYF
v_gene: TRBV20-1; abundance: NA; d_gene: TRBD1; j_gene: TRBJ1-5; CDR3nt: TGCAGTGCTAGAGCGGACAGGGGTGTTCAGCCCCAGCATTTT; CDR3aa: CSARADRGVQPQHF
v_gene: TRBV4-1; abundance: few; d_gene: NA; j_gene: TRBJ2-7; CDR3nt: TGCGCCAGCAGCCAACCGACACATTCCTACGAGCAGTACTTC; CDR3aa: CASSQPTHSYEQYF
v_gene: TRBV5-1; abundance: NA; d_gene: TRBD2; j_gene: TRBJ2-5; CDR3nt: TGCGCCAGCAGCTTGGTACCTAGCGGGGGTTCCAGGGAGACCCAGTACTTC; CDR3aa: CASSLVPSGGSRETQYF
v_gene: TRBV10-3; abundance: once; d_gene: NA; j_gene: TRBJ1-1; CDR3nt: TGTGCCATCAGTGACCAACTCGGTGGGCAGCTCATGAACACTGAAGCTTTCTTT; CDR3aa: CAISDQLGGQLMNTEAFF
v_gene: TRBV29-1; abundance: once; d_gene: NA; j_gene: TRBJ2-6; CDR3nt: TGCAGCGTTGTGACACTTCAATCACCTAAAACTGGGGCCAACGTCCTGACTTTC; CDR3aa: CSVVTLQSPKTGANVLTF
v_gene: TRBV10-3; abundance: NA; d_gene: NA; j_gene: TRBJ1-5; CDR3nt: TGTGCCAGCACAGGAGACGGACAGAATCAGCCCCAGCATTTT; CDR3aa: CASTGDGQNQPQHF